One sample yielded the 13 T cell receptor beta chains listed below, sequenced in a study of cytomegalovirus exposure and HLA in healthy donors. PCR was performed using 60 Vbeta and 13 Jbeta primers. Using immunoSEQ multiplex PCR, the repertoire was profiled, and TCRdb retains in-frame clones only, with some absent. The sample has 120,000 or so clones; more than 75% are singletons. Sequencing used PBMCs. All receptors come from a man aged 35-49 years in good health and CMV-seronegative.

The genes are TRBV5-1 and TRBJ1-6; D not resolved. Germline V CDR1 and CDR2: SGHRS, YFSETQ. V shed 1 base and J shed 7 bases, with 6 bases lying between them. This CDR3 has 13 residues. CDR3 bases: TGCGCCAGCAGCTTGAATTCGAATTCACCCCTCCACTTT. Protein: CASSLNSNSPLHF.

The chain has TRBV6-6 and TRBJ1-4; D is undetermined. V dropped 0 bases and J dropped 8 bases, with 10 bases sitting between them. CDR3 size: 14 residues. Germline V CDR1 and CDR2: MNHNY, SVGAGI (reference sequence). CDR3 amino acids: CASSYSDGREKLFF. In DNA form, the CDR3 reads TGTGCCAGCAGTTACTCTGACGGGAGAGAAAAACTGTTTTTT.

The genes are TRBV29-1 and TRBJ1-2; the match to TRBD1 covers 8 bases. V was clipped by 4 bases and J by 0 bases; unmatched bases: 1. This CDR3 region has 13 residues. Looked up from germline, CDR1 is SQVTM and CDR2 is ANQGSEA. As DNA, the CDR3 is TGCAGCGTTGTGGACAGGGCTAACTATGGCTACACCTTC. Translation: CSVVDRANYGYTF.

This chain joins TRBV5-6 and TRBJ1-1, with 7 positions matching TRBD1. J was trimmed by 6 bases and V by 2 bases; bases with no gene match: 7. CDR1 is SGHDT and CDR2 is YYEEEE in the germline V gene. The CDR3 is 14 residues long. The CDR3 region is CASSLANRGAEAFF. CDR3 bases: TGTGCCAGCAGCTTAGCCAACAGGGGCGCTGAAGCTTTCTTT.

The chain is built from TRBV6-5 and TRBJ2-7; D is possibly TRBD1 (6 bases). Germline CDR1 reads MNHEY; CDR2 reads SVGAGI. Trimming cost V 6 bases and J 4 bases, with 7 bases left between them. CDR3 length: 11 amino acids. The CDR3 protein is CASSDRYEQYF. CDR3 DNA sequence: TGTGCCAGCAGCGACAGGTACGAGCAGTACTTC.

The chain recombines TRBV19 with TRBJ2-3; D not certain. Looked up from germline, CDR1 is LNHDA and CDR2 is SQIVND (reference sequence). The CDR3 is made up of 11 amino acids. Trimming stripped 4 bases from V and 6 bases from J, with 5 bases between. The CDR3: CASSTPDTQYF. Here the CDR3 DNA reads TGTGCCAGTAGTACCCCGGATACGCAGTATTTT.

Written as DNA, the CDR3 is TGTGCCAGCAGCTTGGCCTTAGGACAGGGGTTTCAGCCCCAGCATTTT. The encoded protein is CASSLALGQGFQPQHF. The chain employs TRBV5-6 and TRBJ1-5; TRBD1 matches at 9 bases. The CDR3 loop spans 16 amino acids. Per germline, CDR1 SGHDT and CDR2 YYEEEE. The V gene end was trimmed by 0 bases and the J gene end by 6 bases; junction bases not matched to a gene: 7.

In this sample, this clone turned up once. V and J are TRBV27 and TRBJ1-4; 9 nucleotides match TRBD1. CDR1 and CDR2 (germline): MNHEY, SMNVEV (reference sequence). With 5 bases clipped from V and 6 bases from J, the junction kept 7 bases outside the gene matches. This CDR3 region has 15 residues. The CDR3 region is CASSTGTGRDEKLFF. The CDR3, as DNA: TGTGCCAGCAGTACCGGGACAGGGAGGGATGAAAAACTGTTTTTT.

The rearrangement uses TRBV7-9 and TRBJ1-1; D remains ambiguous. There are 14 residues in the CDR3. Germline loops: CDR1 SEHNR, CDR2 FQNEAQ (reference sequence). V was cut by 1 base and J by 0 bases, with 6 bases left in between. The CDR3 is CASSLGQMNTEAFF. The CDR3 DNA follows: TGTGCCAGCAGCTTAGGGCAGATGAACACTGAAGCTTTCTTT.

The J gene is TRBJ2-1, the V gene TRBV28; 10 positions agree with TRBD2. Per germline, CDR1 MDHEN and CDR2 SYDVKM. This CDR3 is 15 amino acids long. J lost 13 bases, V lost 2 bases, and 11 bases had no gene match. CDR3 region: CASSLPSGGLDTQFF. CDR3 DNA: TGTGCCAGCAGTTTACCTAGCGGGGGCCTGGATACTCAGTTCTTC. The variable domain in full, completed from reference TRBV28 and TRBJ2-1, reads DVKVTQSSRYLVKRTGEKVFLECVQDMDHENMFWYRQDPGLGLRLIYFSYDVKMKEKGDIPEGYSVSREKKERFSLILESASTNQTSMYLCASSLPSGGLDTQFFGPGTRLTVL.

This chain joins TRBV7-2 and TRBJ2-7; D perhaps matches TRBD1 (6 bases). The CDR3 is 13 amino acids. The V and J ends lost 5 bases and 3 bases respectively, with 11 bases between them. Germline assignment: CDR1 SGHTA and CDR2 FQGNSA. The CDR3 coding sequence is TGTGCCAGCAGCCCCCGGGACAACTACGAGCAGTACTTC. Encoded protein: CASSPRDNYEQYF.

CDR3 coding DNA: TGTGCCAGCAGTTTAGAGAAAGCGGGGCAAGAGACCCAGTACTTC. Its protein product is CASSLEKAGQETQYF. The chain uses TRBV6-1 and TRBJ2-5; 7 positions agree with TRBD2. The CDR3 has 15 amino acids. With V trimmed by 5 bases and J by 2 bases, 8 bases remained unmatched. CDR1 and CDR2 from the germline V gene are MNHNS and SASEGT.

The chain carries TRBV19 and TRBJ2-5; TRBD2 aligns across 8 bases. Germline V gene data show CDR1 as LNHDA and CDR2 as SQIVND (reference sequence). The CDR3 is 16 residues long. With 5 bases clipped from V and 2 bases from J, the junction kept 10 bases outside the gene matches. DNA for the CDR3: TGTGCCAGTAGTTCCGGGGGGGGTTCGTCACAAGAGACCCAGTACTTC. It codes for CASSSGGGSSQETQYF.